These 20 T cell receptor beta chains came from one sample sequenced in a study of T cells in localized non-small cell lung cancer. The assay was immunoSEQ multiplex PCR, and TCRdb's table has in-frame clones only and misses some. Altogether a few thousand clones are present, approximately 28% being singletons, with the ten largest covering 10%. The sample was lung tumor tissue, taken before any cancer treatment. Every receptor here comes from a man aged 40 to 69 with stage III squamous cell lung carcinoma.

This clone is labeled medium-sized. The CDR3 loop reads CASSLTSGSYNEQFF. In DNA form, the CDR3 reads TGTGCCAGCAGCTTAACTAGCGGGAGTTACAATGAGCAGTTCTTC. V is TRBV11-3 and J is TRBJ2-1, with 11 bases matching TRBD2. The trim removed 2 bases at V and 4 bases at J, leaving 1 base unmatched. The CDR3 has 15 amino acids. The germline gives CDR1 SGHNT, CDR2 YENEEA.

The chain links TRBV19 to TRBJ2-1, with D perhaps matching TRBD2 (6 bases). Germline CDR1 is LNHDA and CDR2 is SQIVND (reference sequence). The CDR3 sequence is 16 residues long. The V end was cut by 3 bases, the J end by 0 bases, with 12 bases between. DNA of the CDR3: TGTGCCAGTAGTATGGCCTTGGGGGGCTCCTACAATGAGCAGTTCTTC. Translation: CASSMALGGSYNEQFF.

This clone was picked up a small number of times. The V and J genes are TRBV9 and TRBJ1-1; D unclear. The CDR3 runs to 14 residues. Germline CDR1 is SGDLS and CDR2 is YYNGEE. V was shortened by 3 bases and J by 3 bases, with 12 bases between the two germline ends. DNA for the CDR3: TGTGCCAGCAGCGCCACCCCCCATGACACTGAAGCTTTCTTT. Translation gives CASSATPHDTEAFF.

CDR3 in amino acids: CASSLVGGQETQYF. The CDR3 DNA follows: TGCGCCAGCAGCTTGGTGGGGGGTCAAGAGACCCAGTACTTC. The chain is built from TRBV5-1 and TRBJ2-5, with D possibly being TRBD2 (6 bases). This CDR3 contains 14 residues. V lost 0 bases, J lost 2 bases, and 8 bases lay in between. CDR1 is SGHRS, CDR2 YFSETQ, per germline.

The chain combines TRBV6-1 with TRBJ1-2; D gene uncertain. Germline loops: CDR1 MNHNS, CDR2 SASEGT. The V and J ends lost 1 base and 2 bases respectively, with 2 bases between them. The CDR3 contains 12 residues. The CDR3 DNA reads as TGTGCCAGCAGTGAAGTGAACTATGGCTACACCTTC. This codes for CASSEVNYGYTF.

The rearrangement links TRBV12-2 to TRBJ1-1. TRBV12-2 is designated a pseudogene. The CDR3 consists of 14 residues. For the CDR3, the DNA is TGTGCCACCCAATCACGGGGGGCAACCACTGAAGCTTTCTTT. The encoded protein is CATQSRGATTEAFF.

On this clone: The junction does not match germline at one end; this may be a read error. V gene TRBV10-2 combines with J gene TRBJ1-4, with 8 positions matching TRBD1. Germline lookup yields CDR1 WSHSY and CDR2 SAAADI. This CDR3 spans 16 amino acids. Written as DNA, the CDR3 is TGCGCCAGCAGTGACGCTACGCAGGGGGCTCGGAGAAAAACTGTTTTT. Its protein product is CASSDATQGARRKTVF.

CDR3 nucleotide sequence: TGCGCCAGCAGCCTTGATAACCGCAATGAGCAGTTCTTC. It yields the protein CASSLDNRNEQFF. The chain carries TRBV23-1 and TRBJ2-1, with unresolved D. TRBV23-1 is annotated as an ORF whose role is uncertain. Trimming pared 6 bases from V and 6 bases from J, leaving 12 bases between. The CDR3 spans 13 residues.

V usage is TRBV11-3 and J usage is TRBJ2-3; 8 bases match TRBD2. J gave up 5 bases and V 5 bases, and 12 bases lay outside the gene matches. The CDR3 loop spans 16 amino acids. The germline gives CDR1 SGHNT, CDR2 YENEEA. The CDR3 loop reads CASSPTPAGAVDTQYF. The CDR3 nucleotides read TGTGCCAGCAGCCCCACCCCAGCGGGAGCTGTAGATACGCAGTATTTT.

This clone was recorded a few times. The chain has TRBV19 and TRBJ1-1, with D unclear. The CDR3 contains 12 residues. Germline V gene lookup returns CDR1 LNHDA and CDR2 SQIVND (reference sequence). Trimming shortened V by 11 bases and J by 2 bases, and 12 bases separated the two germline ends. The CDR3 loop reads CAVLWDNTEAFF. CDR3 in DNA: TGTGCCGTTCTTTGGGATAACACTGAAGCTTTCTTT.

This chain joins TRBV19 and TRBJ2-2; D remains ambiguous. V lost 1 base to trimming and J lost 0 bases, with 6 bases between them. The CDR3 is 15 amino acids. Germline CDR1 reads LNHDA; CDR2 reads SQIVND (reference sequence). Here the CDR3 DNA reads TGTGCCAGTAGTATAGGGGGTACGAACACCGGGGAGCTGTTTTTT. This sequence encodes CASSIGGTNTGELFF.

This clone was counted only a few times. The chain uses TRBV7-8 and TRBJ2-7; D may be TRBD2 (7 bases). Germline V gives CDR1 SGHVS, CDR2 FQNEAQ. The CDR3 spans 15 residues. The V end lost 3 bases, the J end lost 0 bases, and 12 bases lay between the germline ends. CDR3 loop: CASSLGGGGSYEQYF. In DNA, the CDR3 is TGTGCCAGCAGCTTGGGGGGCGGGGGCTCCTACGAGCAGTACTTC.

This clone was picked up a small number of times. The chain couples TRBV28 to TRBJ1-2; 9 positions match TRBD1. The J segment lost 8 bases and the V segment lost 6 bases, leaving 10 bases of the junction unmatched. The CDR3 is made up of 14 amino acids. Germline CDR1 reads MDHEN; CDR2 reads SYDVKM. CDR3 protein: CASRADRGIKGYTF. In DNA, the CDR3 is TGTGCCAGCAGGGCTGACAGGGGGATAAAGGGCTACACCTTC.

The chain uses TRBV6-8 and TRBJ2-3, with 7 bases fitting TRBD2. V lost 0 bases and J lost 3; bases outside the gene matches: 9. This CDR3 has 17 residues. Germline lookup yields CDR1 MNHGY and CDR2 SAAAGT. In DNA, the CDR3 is TGTGCCAGCAGTTACTCGATCGCGGGAGTTCGGACAGATACGCAGTATTTT. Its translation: CASSYSIAGVRTDTQYF.

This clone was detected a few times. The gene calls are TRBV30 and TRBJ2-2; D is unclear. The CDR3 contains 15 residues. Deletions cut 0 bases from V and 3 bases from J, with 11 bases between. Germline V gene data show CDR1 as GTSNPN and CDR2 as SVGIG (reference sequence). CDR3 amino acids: CAWSVSPRDTGELFF. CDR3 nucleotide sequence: TGTGCCTGGAGTGTATCCCCTCGGGACACCGGGGAGCTGTTTTTT.

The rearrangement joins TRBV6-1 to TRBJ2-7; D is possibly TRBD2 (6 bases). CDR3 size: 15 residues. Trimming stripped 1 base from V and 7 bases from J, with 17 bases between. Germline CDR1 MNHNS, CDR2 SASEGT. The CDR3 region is CASSEDIGPGGEQYV. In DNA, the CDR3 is TGTGCCAGCAGTGAAGATATTGGGCCCGGAGGGGAGCAGTACGTC.

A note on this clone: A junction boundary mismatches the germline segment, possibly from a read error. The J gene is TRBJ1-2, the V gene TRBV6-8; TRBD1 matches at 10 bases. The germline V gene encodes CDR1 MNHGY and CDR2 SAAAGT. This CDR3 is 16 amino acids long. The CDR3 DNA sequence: TGTGCCATCAGTTCGTCGACAGGGGGCGCCGGGTATGGCTACACCTTC. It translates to CAISSSTGGAGYGYTF.

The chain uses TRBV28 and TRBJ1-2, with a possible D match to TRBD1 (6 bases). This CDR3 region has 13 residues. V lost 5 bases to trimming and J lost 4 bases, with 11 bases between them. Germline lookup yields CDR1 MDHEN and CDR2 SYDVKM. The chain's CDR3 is CASSTGWSYGYTF. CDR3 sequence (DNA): TGTGCCAGCAGTACAGGGTGGAGCTATGGCTACACCTTC.

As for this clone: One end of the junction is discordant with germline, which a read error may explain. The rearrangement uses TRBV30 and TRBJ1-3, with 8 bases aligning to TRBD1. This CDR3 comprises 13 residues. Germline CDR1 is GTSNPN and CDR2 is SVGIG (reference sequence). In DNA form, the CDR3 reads TGTGCCTGGAGTCCTAAACCCAGGGGGCAAATAAGTTTT. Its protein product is CAWSPKPRGQISF.

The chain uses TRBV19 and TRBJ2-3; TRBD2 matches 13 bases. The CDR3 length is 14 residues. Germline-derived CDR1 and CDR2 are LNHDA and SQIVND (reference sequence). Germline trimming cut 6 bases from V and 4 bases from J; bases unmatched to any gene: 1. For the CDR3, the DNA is TGTGCCAGTAGGGGACTAGCGGGGCCAGATACGCAGTATTTT. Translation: CASRGLAGPDTQYF.